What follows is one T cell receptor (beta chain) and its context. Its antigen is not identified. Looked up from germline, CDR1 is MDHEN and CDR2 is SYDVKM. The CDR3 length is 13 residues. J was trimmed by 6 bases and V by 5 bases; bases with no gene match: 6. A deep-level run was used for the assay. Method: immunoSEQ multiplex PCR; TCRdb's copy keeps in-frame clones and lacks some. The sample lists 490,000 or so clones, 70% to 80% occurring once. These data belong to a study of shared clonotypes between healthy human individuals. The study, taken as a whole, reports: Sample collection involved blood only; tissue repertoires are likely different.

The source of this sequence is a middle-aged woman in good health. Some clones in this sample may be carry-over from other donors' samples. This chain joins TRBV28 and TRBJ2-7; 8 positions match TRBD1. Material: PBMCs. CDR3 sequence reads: CASSAGTGFEQYF. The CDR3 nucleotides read TGTGCCAGCAGTGCCGGGACAGGTTTCGAGCAGTACTTC. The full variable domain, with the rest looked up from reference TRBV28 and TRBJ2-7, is DVKVTQSSRYLVKRTGEKVFLECVQDMDHENMFWYRQDPGLGLRLIYFSYDVKMKEKGDIPEGYSVSREKKERFSLILESASTNQTSMYLCASSAGTGFEQYFGPGTRLTVT.